The clone carrying this T cell receptor beta chain was observed once. Its specificity is not known. V lost 0 bases, J lost 7 bases, and 11 bases stayed unmatched. The CDR3 spans 18 residues. Germline CDR1 and CDR2: LGHNA and YSLEER. The data were obtained in a study of cytomegalovirus exposure and HLA in healthy donors. Study-wide results and limits: A highly shared variant cluster was judged a likely technical artifact.

PCR was performed using 60 Vbeta and 13 Jbeta primers. TCRdb's copy holds only in-frame clones and misses some; the assay was immunoSEQ multiplex PCR. The repertoire holds about 130,000 clones, with roughly four fifths as singletons. Sequencing was performed on PBMCs. The clonotype was recovered from a man aged 45-60 years in good health and CMV-seronegative. The J gene is TRBJ1-6, the V gene TRBV4-3; 8 bases align to TRBD1. DNA for the CDR3: TGCGCCAGCAGCCAAGATGGGGGACAGGCGTTTGGAAATTCACCCCTCCACTTT. It codes for CASSQDGGQAFGNSPLHF.